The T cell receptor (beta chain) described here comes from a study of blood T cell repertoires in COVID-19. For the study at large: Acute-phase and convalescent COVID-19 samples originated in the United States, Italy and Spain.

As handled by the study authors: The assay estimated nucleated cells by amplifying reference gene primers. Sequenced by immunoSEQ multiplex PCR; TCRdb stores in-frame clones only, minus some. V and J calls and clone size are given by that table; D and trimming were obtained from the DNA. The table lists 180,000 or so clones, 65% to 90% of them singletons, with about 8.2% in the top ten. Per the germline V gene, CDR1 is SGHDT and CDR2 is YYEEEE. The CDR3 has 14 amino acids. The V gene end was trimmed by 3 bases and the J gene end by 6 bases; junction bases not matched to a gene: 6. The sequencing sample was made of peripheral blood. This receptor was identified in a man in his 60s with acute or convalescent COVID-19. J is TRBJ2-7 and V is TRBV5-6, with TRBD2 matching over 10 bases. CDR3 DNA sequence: TGTGCCAGCAGCTCCGGGACTAGCGAGGGCGAGCAGTACTTC. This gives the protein CASSSGTSEGEQYF. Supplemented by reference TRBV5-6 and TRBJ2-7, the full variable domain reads DAGVTQSPTHLIKTRGQQVTLRCSPKSGHDTVSWYQQALGQGPQFIFQYYEEEERQRGNFPDRFSGHQFPNYSSELNVNALLLGDSALYLCASSSGTSEGEQYFGPGTRLTVT.